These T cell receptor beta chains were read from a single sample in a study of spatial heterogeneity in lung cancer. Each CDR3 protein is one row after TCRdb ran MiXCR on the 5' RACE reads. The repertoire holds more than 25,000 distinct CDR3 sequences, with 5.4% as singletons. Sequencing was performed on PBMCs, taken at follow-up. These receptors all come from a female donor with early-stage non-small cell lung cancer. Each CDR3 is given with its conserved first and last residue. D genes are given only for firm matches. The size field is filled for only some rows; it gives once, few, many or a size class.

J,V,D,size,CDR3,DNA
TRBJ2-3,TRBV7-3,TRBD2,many,CASSPRSGGGTDTQYF,TGTGCCAGCAGCCCCAGGAGCGGGGGGGGCACAGATACGCAGTATTTT
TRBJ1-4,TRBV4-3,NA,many,CASSQDMAGVGEKLFF,TGCGCCAGCAGCCAAGACATGGCAGGGGTAGGGGAAAAACTGTTTTTT
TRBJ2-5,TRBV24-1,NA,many,CATSLDRPQETQYF,TGTGCCACCAGCCTCGACAGGCCCCAAGAGACCCAGTACTTC
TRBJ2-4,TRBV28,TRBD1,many,CASSLWDRAKNIQYF,TGTGCCAGCAGTTTATGGGACAGGGCCAAAAACATTCAGTACTTC
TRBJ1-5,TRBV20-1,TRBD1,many,CSARPGQGMQPQHF,TGCAGTGCTAGACCGGGACAGGGGATGCAGCCCCAGCATTTT
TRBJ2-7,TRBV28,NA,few,CASTPGAGWTYEQYF,TGTGCCAGCACTCCCGGAGCCGGCTGGACCTACGAGCAGTACTTC
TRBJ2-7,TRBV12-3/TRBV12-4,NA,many,CASSWSTQGEQYF,TGTGCCAGCAGTTGGTCAACACAGGGCGAGCAGTACTTC
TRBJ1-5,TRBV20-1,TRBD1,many,CSAGTGDSNQPQHF,TGCAGTGCAGGGACAGGGGATAGCAATCAGCCCCAGCATTTT
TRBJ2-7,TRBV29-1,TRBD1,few,CSVARTGPTDEQYF,TGCAGCGTCGCCCGGACAGGGCCAACGGACGAGCAGTACTTC
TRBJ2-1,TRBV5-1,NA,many,CASSLNRGDEQFF,TGCGCCAGCAGCTTGAACCGGGGCGATGAGCAGTTCTTC
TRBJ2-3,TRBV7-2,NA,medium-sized,CASSPRTDTQYF,TGTGCCAGCAGCCCCCGCACAGATACGCAGTATTTT
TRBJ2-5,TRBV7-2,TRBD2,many,CASSQGLAGGQETQYF,TGTGCCAGCAGCCAGGGACTAGCGGGAGGCCAAGAGACCCAGTACTTC
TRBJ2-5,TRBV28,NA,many,CASSLPDGSRETQYF,TGTGCCAGCAGTTTGCCTGACGGGAGTAGGGAGACCCAGTACTTC
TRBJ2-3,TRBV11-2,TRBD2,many,CASSLSGGTDTQYF,TGTGCCAGCAGCTTATCGGGAGGAACGGATACGCAGTATTTT
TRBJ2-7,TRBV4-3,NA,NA,CASSLLRARPYEQYF,TGCGCCAGCAGTCTTTTAAGGGCTCGACCCTACGAGCAGTACTTC
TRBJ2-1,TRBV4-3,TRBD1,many,CASSQDTTGGGVYEQFF,TGCGCCAGCAGCCAAGATACCACAGGGGGAGGTGTCTATGAGCAGTTCTTC
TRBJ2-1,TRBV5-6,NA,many,CASSLSRPPHNEQFF,TGTGCCAGCAGCTTGAGTCGACCACCTCACAATGAGCAGTTCTTC